This T cell receptor beta chain was found in a study of cytomegalovirus exposure and HLA in healthy donors. CDR3 length equals 14 residues. The germline V and J ends were trimmed by 5 bases and 3 bases, with 11 bases remaining between them. Germline lookup yields CDR1 SGHTA and CDR2 FQGNSA. In the PCR, 60 Vbeta and 13 Jbeta primers were used. Repertoires were generated with immunoSEQ multiplex PCR, while TCRdb's copy carries only in-frame clones and drops some. The sample contains fewer than 200,000 clones, 68% of which appear only once. Material: PBMCs. The TCR originated in a woman aged 18-29 years in good health and CMV-seropositive. The chain couples TRBV7-2 to TRBJ1-5; possible D gene TRBD1, 6 bases. In DNA, the CDR3 is TGTGCCAGCAGCCCTGGACAGTACAATCAGCCCCAGCATTTT. Encoded protein: CASSPGQYNQPQHF.